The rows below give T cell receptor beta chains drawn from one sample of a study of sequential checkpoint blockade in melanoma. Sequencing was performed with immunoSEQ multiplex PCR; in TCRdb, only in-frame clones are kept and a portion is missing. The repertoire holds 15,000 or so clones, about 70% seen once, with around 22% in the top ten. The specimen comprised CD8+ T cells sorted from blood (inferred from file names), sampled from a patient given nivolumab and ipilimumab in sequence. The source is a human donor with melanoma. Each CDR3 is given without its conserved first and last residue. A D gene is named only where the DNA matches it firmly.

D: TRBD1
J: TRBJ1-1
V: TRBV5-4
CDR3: ASSGTGNPWREAF

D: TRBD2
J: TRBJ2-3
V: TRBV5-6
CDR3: ASGSGGGADTQY

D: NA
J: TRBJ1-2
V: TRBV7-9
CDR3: ASRRQGREGYT

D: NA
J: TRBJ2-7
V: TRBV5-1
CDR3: ASSPGPGDEQY

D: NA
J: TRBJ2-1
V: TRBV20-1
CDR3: SARSIGEQF

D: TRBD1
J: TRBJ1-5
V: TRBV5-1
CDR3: ASSRTGDQPQH

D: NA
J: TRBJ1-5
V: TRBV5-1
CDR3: ASSLDSLMGNQPQH

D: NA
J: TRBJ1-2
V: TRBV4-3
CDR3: ASSQVPGTSYGYT

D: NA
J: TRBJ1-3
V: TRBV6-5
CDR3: ASKIVSSGNTIY

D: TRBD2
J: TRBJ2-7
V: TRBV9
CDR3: ASSPGGLSSYEQY

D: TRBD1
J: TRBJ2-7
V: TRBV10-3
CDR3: AISPDRSYEQY

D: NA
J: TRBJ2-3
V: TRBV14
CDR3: ASSHGRLSTDTQY

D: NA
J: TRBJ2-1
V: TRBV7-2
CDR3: ASSIQDYNEQF

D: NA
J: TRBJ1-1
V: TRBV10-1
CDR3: ASSRDFSNTEAF

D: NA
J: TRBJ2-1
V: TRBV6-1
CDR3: ASSPTGPWNEQF

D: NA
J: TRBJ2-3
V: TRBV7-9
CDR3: ASSRALATDTQY

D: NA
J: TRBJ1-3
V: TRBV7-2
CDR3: ASSYQGTGNTIY

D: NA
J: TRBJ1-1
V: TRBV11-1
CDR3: ASSQRRLAF

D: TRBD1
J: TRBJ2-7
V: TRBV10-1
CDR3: ASSEPGRDRGFYEQY

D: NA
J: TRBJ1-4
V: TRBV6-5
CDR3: ASSYGRENEKLF

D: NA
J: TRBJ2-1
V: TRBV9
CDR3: ASSAGLSSYNEQF

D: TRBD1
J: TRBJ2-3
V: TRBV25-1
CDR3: ASSRGQGWSDTQY

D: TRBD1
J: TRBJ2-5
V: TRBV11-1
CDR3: ASSSRKSTGAWYQETQY

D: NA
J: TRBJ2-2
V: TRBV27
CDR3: ASTDTGELF

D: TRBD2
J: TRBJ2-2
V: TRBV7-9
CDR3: ASSPGLAGPHGELF

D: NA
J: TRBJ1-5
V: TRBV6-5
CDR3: ASSAGRNQPQH

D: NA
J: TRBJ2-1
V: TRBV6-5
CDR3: AGSQTASSYNEQF

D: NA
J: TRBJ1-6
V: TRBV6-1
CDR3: ASSEEGENSPLH

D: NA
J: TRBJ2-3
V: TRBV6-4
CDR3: ASSDGGDTDTQY